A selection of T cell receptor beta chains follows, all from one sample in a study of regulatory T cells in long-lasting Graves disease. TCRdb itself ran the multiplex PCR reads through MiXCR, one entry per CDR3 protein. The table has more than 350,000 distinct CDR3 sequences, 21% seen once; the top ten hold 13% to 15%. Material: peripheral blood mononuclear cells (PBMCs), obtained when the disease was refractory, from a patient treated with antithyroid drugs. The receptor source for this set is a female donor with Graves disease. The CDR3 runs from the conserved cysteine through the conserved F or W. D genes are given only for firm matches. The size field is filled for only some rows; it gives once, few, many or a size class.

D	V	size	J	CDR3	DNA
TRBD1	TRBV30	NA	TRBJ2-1	CAWGRDRGMNEQFF	TGTGCCTGGGGGCGGGACAGGGGGATGAATGAGCAGTTCTTC
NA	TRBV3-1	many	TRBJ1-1	CASSHSDRNTEAFF	TGTGCCAGCAGCCATTCGGACAGGAACACTGAAGCTTTCTTT
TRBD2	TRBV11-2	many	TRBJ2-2	CASSPSGRWLRGELFF	TGTGCCAGCAGTCCCAGCGGGAGGTGGTTAAGGGGGGAGCTGTTTTTT
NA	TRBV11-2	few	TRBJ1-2	CASSPQRVHGYTF	TGTGCCAGCAGCCCCCAAAGGGTTCATGGCTACACCTTC
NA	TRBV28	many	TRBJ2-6	CASSLAASGANVLTF	TGTGCCAGCAGTTTAGCGGCATCTGGGGCCAACGTCCTGACTTTC
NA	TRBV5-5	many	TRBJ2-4	CASSWGRSGVAKNIQYF	TGTGCCAGCAGCTGGGGACGGAGCGGAGTAGCCAAAAACATTCAGTACTTC
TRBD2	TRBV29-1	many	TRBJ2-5	CSVGIGGETQYF	TGCAGCGTTGGGATCGGGGGGGAGACCCAGTACTTC
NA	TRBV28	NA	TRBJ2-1	CASSLGTRHNEQFF	TGTGCCAGCAGTTTAGGGACTCGCCACAATGAGCAGTTCTTC
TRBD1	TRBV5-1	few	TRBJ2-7	CASSSSSGGYEQYF	TGCGCCAGCAGCTCCTCGTCAGGGGGCTACGAGCAGTACTTC
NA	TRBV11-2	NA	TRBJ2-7	CASSQEWEASYEQYF	TGCGCCAGCAGCCAAGAATGGGAAGCTTCCTACGAGCAGTACTTC
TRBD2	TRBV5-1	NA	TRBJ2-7	CASSPGLASSYEQYF	TGCGCCAGCAGCCCGGGACTAGCTTCCTCCTACGAGCAGTACTTC
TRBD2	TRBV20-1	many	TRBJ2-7	CSARDRLAGSYEQYF	TGCAGTGCTAGAGACCGACTAGCGGGATCCTACGAGCAGTACTTC
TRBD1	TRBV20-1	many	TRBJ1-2	CSASSAGGGYTF	TGCAGTGCTAGTTCGGCAGGGGGTGGCTACACCTTC
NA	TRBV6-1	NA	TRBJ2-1	CASRPAQTNEQFF	TGTGCCAGCAGACCCGCGCAGACCAATGAGCAGTTCTTC
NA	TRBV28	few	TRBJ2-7	CASSLFTYEQYF	TGTGCCAGCAGTTTATTTACCTACGAGCAGTACTTC
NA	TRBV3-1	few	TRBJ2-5	CASSQRATGIIETQYF	TGTGCCAGCAGCCAAAGGGCTACCGGGATTATAGAGACCCAGTACTTC
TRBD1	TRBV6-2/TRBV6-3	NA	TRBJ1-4	CASSYLPGTGDEKLFF	TGTGCCAGCAGTTACTTACCGGGGACAGGTGATGAAAAACTGTTTTTT
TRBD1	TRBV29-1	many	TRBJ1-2	CSAPRTGANYGYTF	TGCAGCGCTCCCCGCACAGGGGCAAACTATGGCTACACCTTC
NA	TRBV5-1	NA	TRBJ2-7	CASSLTPTGRSYEQYF	TGCGCCAGCAGCTTGACGCCTACAGGTCGATCCTACGAGCAGTACTTC
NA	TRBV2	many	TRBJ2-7	CASSEAQGGSYEQYF	TGTGCCAGCAGTGAAGCTCAAGGGGGCTCCTACGAGCAGTACTTC
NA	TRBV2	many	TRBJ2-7	CASSGLSYEQYF	TGTGCCAGCAGTGGTTTGAGCTACGAGCAGTACTTC
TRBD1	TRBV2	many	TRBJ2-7	CASRPTGVESEQYF	TGTGCCAGCAGGCCGACAGGGGTAGAAAGCGAGCAGTACTTC
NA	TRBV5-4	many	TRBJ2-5	CASNSGDRETQYF	TGTGCCAGCAACTCGGGGGACCGAGAGACCCAGTACTTC
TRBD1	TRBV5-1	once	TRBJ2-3	CASSSRPGQGEDTQYF	TGCGCCAGCAGCTCTCGACCGGGACAGGGTGAAGATACGCAGTATTTT
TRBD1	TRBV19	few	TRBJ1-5	CASSPLGTEENQPQHF	TGTGCCAGTAGTCCCCTCGGGACAGAAGAAAATCAGCCCCAGCATTTT
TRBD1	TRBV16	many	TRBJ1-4	CASSADRASSEKLFF	TGTGCCAGCAGCGCCGACAGGGCCTCGAGTGAAAAACTGTTTTTT
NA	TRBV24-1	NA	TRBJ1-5	CATSAAGGNQPQHF	TGTGCCACCAGTGCGGCTGGGGGCAATCAGCCCCAGCATTTT